This T cell receptor beta chain comes out of a study of OX40 agonist ivuxolimab in advanced cancers. Looking at the study overall: Dose-escalation patients were diagnosed with hepatocellular carcinoma, melanoma, renal cell cancer or head and neck cancer. Past anti-PD-1, anti-PD-L1 or anti-CTLA-4 therapy was accepted, and approximately 37% had received some.

Study-wide findings and caveats: Expanded clones were, on average, more numerous among CD8+ T cells than CD4+.

Autoimmune disease history or systemic immunosuppression meant exclusion. As regards this clone: The antigen remains unidentified.

This table comes from immunoSEQ multiplex PCR, and its TCRdb copy is limited to in-frame clones, with some not included. This sample carries just over 90,000 clones, about 92% of them seen once, and the ten largest clones take around 3.4%. The sequences come from CD4+ or CD8+ T cells sorted from blood, collected in a trial of the OX40 agonist ivuxolimab. This clonotype was sampled from an adult with an advanced solid tumor such as melanoma, head and neck, liver or kidney cancer.

CDR3 loop: CASTSNYGYTF. CDR3 nucleotides: TGTGCCAGTACATCGAACTATGGCTACACCTTC. V usage is TRBV19 and J usage is TRBJ1-2; D unresolved. The CDR3 is 11 residues long. Between the trimmed V and J ends, which lost 7 bases and 2 bases, there was a span of 5 bases. The germline CDR1 and CDR2 sequences are LNHDA and SQIVND (reference sequence).